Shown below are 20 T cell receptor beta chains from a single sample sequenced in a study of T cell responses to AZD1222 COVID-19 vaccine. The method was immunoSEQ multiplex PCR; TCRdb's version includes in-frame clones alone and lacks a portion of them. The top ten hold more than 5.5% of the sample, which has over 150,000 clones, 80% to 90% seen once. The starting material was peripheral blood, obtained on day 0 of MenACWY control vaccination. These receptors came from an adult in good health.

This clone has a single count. The CDR3 DNA follows: TGCGCCAGCAGCCTACTCGAACAGGGGGCAGGGCCCTACGAGCAGTACTTC. Residues: CASSLLEQGAGPYEQYF. The chain combines TRBV4-1 with TRBJ2-7; 9 bases are shared with TRBD1. The CDR3 loop spans 17 amino acids. Germline CDR1 MGHRA, CDR2 YSYEKL. V shed 4 bases, J shed 2 bases, and the junction held 12 bases outside the gene matches.

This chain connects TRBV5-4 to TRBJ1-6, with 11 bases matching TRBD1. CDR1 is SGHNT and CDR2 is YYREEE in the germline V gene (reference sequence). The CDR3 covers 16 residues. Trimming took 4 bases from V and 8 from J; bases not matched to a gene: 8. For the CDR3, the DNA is TGTGCCAGCAGCAACGGACAGGGGGCGCGGGATTCACCCCTCCACTTT. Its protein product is CASSNGQGARDSPLHF.

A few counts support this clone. This chain's CDR3 is CASSEVGMNTEAFF. CDR3 DNA: TGTGCCAGCAGTGAAGTAGGAATGAACACTGAAGCTTTCTTT. V usage is TRBV2 and J usage is TRBJ1-1; D unresolved. This CDR3 has 14 amino acids. Germline V gene lookup returns CDR1 SNHLY and CDR2 FYNNEI. V gave up 1 base and J gave up 0 bases, with 6 bases separating them.

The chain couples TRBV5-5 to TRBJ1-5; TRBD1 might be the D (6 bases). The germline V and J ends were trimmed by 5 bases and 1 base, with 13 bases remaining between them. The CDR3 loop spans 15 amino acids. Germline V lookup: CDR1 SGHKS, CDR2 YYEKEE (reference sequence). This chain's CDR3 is CASRVTGTSNQPQHF. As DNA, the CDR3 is TGTGCCAGCAGGGTGACCGGGACAAGCAATCAGCCCCAGCATTTT.

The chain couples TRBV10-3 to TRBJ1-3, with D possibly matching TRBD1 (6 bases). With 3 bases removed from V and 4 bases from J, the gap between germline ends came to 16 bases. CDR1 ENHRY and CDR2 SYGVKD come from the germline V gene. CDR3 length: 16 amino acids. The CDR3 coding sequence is TGTGCCATCAGTGACCCAAGGGGGGCGTCAGGAAACACCATATATTTT. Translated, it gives CAISDPRGASGNTIYF.

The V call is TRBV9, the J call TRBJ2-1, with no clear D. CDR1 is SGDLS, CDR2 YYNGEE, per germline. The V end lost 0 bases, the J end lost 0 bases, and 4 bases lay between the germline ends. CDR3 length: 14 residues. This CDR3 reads CASSVATSYNEQFF. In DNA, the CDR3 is TGTGCCAGCAGCGTAGCCACCTCCTACAATGAGCAGTTCTTC.

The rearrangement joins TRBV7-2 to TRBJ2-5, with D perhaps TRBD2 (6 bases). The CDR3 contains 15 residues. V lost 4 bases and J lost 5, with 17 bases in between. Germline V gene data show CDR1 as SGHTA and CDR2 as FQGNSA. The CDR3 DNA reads TGTGCCAGCAGCTCGACTAGTATTAGAGCTGAGACCCAGTACTTC. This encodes CASSSTSIRAETQYF.

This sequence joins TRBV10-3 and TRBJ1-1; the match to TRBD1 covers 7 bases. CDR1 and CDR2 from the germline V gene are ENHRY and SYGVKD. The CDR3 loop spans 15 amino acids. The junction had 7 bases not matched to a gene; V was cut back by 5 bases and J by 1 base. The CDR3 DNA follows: TGTGCCATCAGTTTACTGGGACAGCAGAACACTGAAGCTTTCTTT. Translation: CAISLLGQQNTEAFF.

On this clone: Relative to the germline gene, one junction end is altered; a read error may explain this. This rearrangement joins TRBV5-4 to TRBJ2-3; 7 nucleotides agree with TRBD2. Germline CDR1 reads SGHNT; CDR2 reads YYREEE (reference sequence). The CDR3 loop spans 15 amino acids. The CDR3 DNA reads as TGTGCCAGCACCTTGGGAGGGCTTGAAGGAGCTACGCAGTATTTT. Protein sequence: CASTLGGLEGATQYF. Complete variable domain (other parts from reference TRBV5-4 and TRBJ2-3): ETGVTQSPTHLIKTRGQQVTLRCSSQSGHNTVSWYQQALGQGPQFIFQYYREEENGRGNFPPRFSGLQFPNYSSELNVNALELDDSALYLCASTLGGLEGATQYFGPGTRLTVL.

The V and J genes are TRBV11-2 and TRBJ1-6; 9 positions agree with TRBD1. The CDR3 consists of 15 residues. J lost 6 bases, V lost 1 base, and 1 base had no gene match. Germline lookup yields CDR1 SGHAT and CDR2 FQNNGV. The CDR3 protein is CASSLGDRANSPLHF. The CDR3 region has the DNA TGTGCCAGCAGCTTAGGGGACAGGGCTAATTCACCCCTCCACTTT.

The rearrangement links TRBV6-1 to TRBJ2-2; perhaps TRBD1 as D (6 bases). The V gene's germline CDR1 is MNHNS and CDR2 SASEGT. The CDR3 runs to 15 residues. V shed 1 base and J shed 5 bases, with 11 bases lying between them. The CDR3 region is CASSEGNRATGELFF. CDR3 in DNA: TGTGCCAGCAGTGAAGGAAACAGGGCGACCGGGGAGCTGTTTTTT.

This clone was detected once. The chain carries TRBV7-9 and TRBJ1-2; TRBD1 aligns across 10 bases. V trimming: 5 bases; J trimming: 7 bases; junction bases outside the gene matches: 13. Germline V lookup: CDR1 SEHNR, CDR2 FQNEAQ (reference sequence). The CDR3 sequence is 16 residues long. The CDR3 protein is CASSPPTGGGVGGYTF. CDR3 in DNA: TGTGCCAGCAGCCCTCCGACAGGGGGCGGAGTAGGTGGCTACACCTTC.

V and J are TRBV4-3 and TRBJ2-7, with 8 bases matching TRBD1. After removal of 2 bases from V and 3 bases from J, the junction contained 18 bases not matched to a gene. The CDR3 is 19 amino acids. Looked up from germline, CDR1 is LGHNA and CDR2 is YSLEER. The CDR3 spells CASSQTLLLDRERGYEQYF. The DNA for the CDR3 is TGCGCCAGCAGCCAAACCCTGCTTTTGGACAGGGAGAGAGGCTACGAGCAGTACTTC.

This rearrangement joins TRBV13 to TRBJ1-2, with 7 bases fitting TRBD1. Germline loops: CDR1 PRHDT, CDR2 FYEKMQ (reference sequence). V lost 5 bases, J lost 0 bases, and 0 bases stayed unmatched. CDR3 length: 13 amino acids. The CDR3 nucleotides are TGTGCCAGCAGCAGGGGGCCTAACTATGGCTACACCTTC. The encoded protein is CASSRGPNYGYTF. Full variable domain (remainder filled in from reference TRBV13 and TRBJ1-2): AAGVIQSPRHLIKEKRETATLKCYPIPRHDTVYWYQQGPGQDPQFLISFYEKMQSDKGSIPDRFSAQQFSDYHSELNMSSLELGDSALYFCASSRGPNYGYTFGSGTRLTVV.

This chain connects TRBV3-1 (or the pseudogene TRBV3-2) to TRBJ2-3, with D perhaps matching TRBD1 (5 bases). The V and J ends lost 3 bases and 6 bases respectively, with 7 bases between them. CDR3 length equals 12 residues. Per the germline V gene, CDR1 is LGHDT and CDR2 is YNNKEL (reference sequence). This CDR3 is CASSHHRDTQYF. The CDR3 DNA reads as TGTGCCAGCAGCCACCACAGGGATACGCAGTATTTT.

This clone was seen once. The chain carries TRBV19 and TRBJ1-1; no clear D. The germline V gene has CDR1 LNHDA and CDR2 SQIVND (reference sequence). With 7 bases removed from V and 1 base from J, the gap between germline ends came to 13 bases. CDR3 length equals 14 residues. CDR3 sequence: CASKHTRENTEAFF. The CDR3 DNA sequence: TGTGCCAGTAAACACACTAGAGAGAACACTGAAGCTTTCTTT.

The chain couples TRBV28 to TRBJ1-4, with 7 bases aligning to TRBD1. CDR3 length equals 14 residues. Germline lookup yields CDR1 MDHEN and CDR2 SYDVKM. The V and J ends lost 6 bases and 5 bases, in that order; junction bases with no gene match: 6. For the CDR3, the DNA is TGTGCCAGCAGCGTGACAGGGAGGAATGAAAAACTGTTTTTT. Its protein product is CASSVTGRNEKLFF.

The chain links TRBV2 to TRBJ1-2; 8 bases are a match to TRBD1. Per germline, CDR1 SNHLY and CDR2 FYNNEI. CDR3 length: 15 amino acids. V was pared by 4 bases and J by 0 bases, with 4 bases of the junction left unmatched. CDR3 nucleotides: TGTGCCAGCAGTGTAGGACAGGGTACTAACTATGGCTACACCTTC. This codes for CASSVGQGTNYGYTF.

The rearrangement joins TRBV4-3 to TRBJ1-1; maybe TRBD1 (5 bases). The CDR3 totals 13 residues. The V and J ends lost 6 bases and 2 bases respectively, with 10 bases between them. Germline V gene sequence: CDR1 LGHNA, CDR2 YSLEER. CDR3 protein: CASSLTGNTEAFF. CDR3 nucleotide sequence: TGCGCCAGCAGTCTTACAGGAAACACTGAAGCTTTCTTT.

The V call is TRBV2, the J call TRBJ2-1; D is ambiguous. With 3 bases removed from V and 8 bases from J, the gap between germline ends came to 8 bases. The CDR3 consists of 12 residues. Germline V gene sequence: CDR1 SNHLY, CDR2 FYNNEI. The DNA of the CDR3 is TGTGCCAGCAGTGACCCCCTATATGAGCAGTTCTTC. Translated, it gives CASSDPLYEQFF.